This is a list of T cell receptor beta chains from one sample in a study of cytomegalovirus exposure and HLA in healthy donors. The protocol was immunoSEQ multiplex PCR, while the TCRdb copy is restricted to in-frame clones and leaves out a portion. The profile shows approximately 290,000 clones, about 80% of them singletons. The sample was PBMCs. These receptors were obtained from a girl aged 2 to 9 in good health and CMV-seronegative. The CDR3 runs from the conserved cysteine through the conserved F or W. D genes are given only for firm matches. Only some rows state a clone size, as once, few, many or a class for expanded clones.

d_gene: NA; v_gene: TRBV10-3; abundance: NA; j_gene: TRBJ1-1; CDR3nt: TGTGCCATCAGCACCGGGGTTGAGAACACTGAAGCTTTCTTT; CDR3aa: CAISTGVENTEAFF
d_gene: NA; v_gene: TRBV6-5; abundance: NA; j_gene: TRBJ1-5; CDR3nt: TGTGCCAGCAGTTACTCGGGAGGGGCGGGGAATCAGCCCCAGCATTTT; CDR3aa: CASSYSGGAGNQPQHF
d_gene: TRBD1; v_gene: TRBV6-5; abundance: NA; j_gene: TRBJ2-1; CDR3nt: TGTGCCAGCAGTTACTCGGGGACAGGGGACTACAATGAGCAGTTCTTC; CDR3aa: CASSYSGTGDYNEQFF
d_gene: NA; v_gene: TRBV30; abundance: NA; j_gene: TRBJ1-2; CDR3nt: TGTGCCTTGGAGGGGAACTATGGCTACACCTTC; CDR3aa: CALEGNYGYTF
d_gene: TRBD1; v_gene: TRBV7-9; abundance: once; j_gene: TRBJ2-6; CDR3nt: TGTGCCAGCCGACCCCCCCGCACAGGGGCGTCTGGGGCCAACGTCCTGACTTTC; CDR3aa: CASRPPRTGASGANVLTF
d_gene: NA; v_gene: TRBV4-1; abundance: NA; j_gene: TRBJ2-1; CDR3nt: TGCGCCAGCAGCCAGCACCCCTGGACAGACCTCTCCTACAATGAGCAGTTCTTC; CDR3aa: CASSQHPWTDLSYNEQFF
d_gene: NA; v_gene: TRBV28; abundance: NA; j_gene: TRBJ2-7; CDR3nt: TGTGCCAGCAGACTAACGCGGGAGCAGTACTTC; CDR3aa: CASRLTREQYF
d_gene: TRBD1; v_gene: TRBV18; abundance: NA; j_gene: TRBJ1-2; CDR3nt: TGTGCCAGCTCACCGCGGGACAGCTATGGCTACACCTTC; CDR3aa: CASSPRDSYGYTF
d_gene: TRBD2; v_gene: TRBV4-1; abundance: once; j_gene: TRBJ2-1; CDR3nt: TGCGCCAGCAGCCAAGAGAGGTTGCGGGGGGGTAGCTCCTACAATGAGCAGTTCTTC; CDR3aa: CASSQERLRGGSSYNEQFF
d_gene: TRBD2; v_gene: TRBV19; abundance: NA; j_gene: TRBJ2-3; CDR3nt: TGTGCCAGTAGGCAAACTAGCGGACACACAGACACGCAGTATTTT; CDR3aa: CASRQTSGHTDTQYF
d_gene: TRBD1; v_gene: TRBV2; abundance: NA; j_gene: TRBJ1-5; CDR3nt: TGTGCCAGCAGGGACAGGGCGGGTAAGGGCAATCAGCCCCAGCATTTT; CDR3aa: CASRDRAGKGNQPQHF
d_gene: TRBD1; v_gene: TRBV6-4; abundance: NA; j_gene: TRBJ1-6; CDR3nt: TGTGCCAGCAGCCGGACAGGGTTCATCTCACCCCTCCACTTT; CDR3aa: CASSRTGFISPLHF
d_gene: NA; v_gene: TRBV9; abundance: NA; j_gene: TRBJ2-3; CDR3nt: TGTGCCAGCAGCGTAGGAGTACCCACCACAGATACGCAGTATTTT; CDR3aa: CASSVGVPTTDTQYF
d_gene: NA; v_gene: TRBV5-4; abundance: NA; j_gene: TRBJ1-2; CDR3nt: TGTGCCAGCAGCTTGGCCGGGGTAGGAAACTATGGCTACACCTTC; CDR3aa: CASSLAGVGNYGYTF